Below, 24 T cell receptor beta chains from the same sample are listed, as sequenced in a study of cytomegalovirus exposure and HLA in healthy donors. With 60 Vbeta and 13 Jbeta primers, the PCR was carried out. The table came from immunoSEQ multiplex PCR; TCRdb's copy has only in-frame clones and leaves some out. The repertoire holds fewer than 200,000 clones, with around 68% as singletons. The sample was PBMCs. These receptors were collected from a man in his fifties in good health and CMV-seronegative.

The rearrangement links TRBV28 to TRBJ1-4; tentative D call: TRBD1 (5 bases). This CDR3 is built from 15 residues. Germline V CDR1 and CDR2: MDHEN, SYDVKM. V lost 4 bases to trimming and J lost 0 bases, with 9 bases between them. In nucleotides, the CDR3 is TGTGCCAGCAGTTACCGGGGGGCAACTAATGAAAAACTGTTTTTT. This gives the protein CASSYRGATNEKLFF.

This chain connects TRBV27 to TRBJ2-7; possibly TRBD1 for D (6 bases). The CDR3 sequence is 15 residues long. V lost 6 bases and J lost 0, with 15 bases in between. Germline lookup yields CDR1 MNHEY and CDR2 SMNVEV (reference sequence). The CDR3 DNA sequence: TGTGCCAGCAGACCCGACAGGCCGAGCTCCTACGAGCAGTACTTC. This gives the protein CASRPDRPSSYEQYF.

This chain connects TRBV19 to TRBJ2-2, with D hard to call. With 3 bases removed from V and 3 bases from J, the gap between germline ends came to 8 bases. The CDR3 covers 14 residues. Germline assignment: CDR1 LNHDA and CDR2 SQIVND (reference sequence). The CDR3 nucleotides read TGTGCCAGTAGTATCTCCAGTGACACCGGGGAGCTGTTTTTT. Translating gives CASSISSDTGELFF. The full variable domain, rest sourced from reference TRBV19 and TRBJ2-2, is DGGITQSPKYLFRKEGQNVTLSCEQNLNHDAMYWYRQDPGQGLRLIYYSQIVNDFQKGDIAEGYSVSREKKESFPLTVTSAQKNPTAFYLCASSISSDTGELFFGEGSRLTVL.

A word on this clone: The same CDR3 is also encoded by other DNA sequences in this sample. The chain employs TRBV18 and TRBJ2-3, with D unclear. The V gene lost 3 bases and the J gene lost 6 bases, with 7 bases spanning the gap. CDR3 length equals 12 residues. From germline, CDR1 is KGHSH and CDR2 LQKENI. CDR3 nucleotide sequence: TGTGCCAGCTCACCTACCGGGGATACGCAGTATTTT. It specifies CASSPTGDTQYF.

The chain uses TRBV6-6 and TRBJ2-2, with D possibly being TRBD2 (5 bases). V was clipped by 5 bases and J by 5 bases, with 15 bases between them. The CDR3 totals 15 residues. CDR1 is MNHNY and CDR2 is SVGAGI in the germline V gene (reference sequence). DNA of the CDR3: TGTGCCAGCAGTGCTTGGACTGACGTTACCGGGGAGCTGTTTTTT. Protein sequence: CASSAWTDVTGELFF.

The chain employs TRBV2 and TRBJ1-1; 8 bases line up with TRBD1. The CDR3 covers 16 residues. V lost 1 base to trimming and J lost 1 base; unmatched junction nucleotides: 5. The V gene's germline CDR1 is SNHLY and CDR2 FYNNEI. The CDR3 DNA is TGTGCCAGCAGTGAAGGGACAGGGTCTTGGAACACTGAAGCTTTCTTT. Its translation: CASSEGTGSWNTEAFF.

This rearrangement joins TRBV6-6 to TRBJ1-5; D perhaps matches TRBD1 (6 bases). The CDR3 is 16 residues long. Per germline, CDR1 MNHNY and CDR2 SVGAGI (reference sequence). V dropped 2 bases and J dropped 6 bases, with 17 bases sitting between them. DNA of the CDR3: TGTGCCAGCAGTTACCGCCGCGGGGGCGGTGGTCAGCCCCAGCATTTT. Translation: CASSYRRGGGGQPQHF.

This clone was seen repeatedly, ten times or more. The chain couples TRBV27 to TRBJ2-1, with 10 bases aligning to TRBD2. The V gene's germline CDR1 is MNHEY and CDR2 SMNVEV (reference sequence). CDR3 length equals 13 residues. After removal of 7 bases from V and 9 bases from J, the junction contained 6 bases not matched to a gene. The CDR3 bases are TGTGCCAGCAACCCTAGCGGGGGAAGTGAGCAGTTCTTC. Translated: CASNPSGGSEQFF.

The chain combines TRBV7-9 with TRBJ1-5, with 10 bases aligning to TRBD1. CDR3 size: 17 residues. With 5 bases clipped from V and 0 bases from J, the junction kept 7 bases outside the gene matches. Germline V gene sequence: CDR1 SEHNR, CDR2 FQNEAQ (reference sequence). The CDR3 region has the DNA TGTGCCAGCAGCAAAGGACAGGGGGATGATAGCAATCAGCCCCAGCATTTT. Translated: CASSKGQGDDSNQPQHF.

The CDR3 is CASSSQGAPSGYTF. The CDR3, as DNA: TGTGCCAGCAGCTCCCAGGGCGCCCCGTCTGGCTACACCTTC. This chain links TRBV7-9 with TRBJ1-2; tentatively, D is TRBD1 (5 bases). Deletions cut 4 bases from V and 7 bases from J, with 16 bases between. Germline-derived CDR1 and CDR2 are SEHNR and FQNEAQ (reference sequence). The CDR3 sequence is 14 residues long.

The chain couples TRBV2 to TRBJ1-2, with 9 bases matching TRBD1. V gave up 7 bases and J gave up 8 bases; unmatched junction bases: 11. In germline, CDR1 is SNHLY, CDR2 FYNNEI. This CDR3 is 14 amino acids long. The CDR3 DNA reads as TGTGCCAGCACCGCCTACCCGACAGGGGGAGGCTACACCTTC. As protein: CASTAYPTGGGYTF.

The chain has TRBV28 and TRBJ1-2, with 7 bases fitting TRBD1. The germline V gene has CDR1 MDHEN and CDR2 SYDVKM. V was clipped by 5 bases and J by 4 bases; unmatched bases: 7. The length of the CDR3 is 14 residues. Written as DNA, the CDR3 is TGTGCCAGCAGTGTACAGGGGACTTCCTATGGCTACACCTTC. Translation: CASSVQGTSYGYTF.

The J gene is TRBJ2-1, the V gene TRBV7-9, with 12 bases aligning to TRBD1. The CDR3 spans 15 residues. V lost 5 bases and J lost 9; bases outside the gene matches: 8. The germline V gene encodes CDR1 SEHNR and CDR2 FQNEAQ (reference sequence). The CDR3 DNA reads as TGTGCCAGCAGCCTAGGGGGGACAGGGGGCCGTGAGCAGTTCTTC. This encodes CASSLGGTGGREQFF.

This chain links TRBV4-2 with TRBJ2-1; TRBD2 matches 8 bases. Germline CDR1 and CDR2: LGHNA and YNFKEQ. This CDR3 comprises 15 residues. After removal of 4 bases from V and 5 bases from J, the junction contained 7 bases not matched to a gene. The CDR3 sequence is CASSLERGRNNEQFF. For the CDR3, the DNA is TGTGCCAGCAGCCTAGAGCGGGGGCGCAACAATGAGCAGTTCTTC.

The chain recombines TRBV5-1 with TRBJ2-5, with 7 bases fitting TRBD2. Germline lookup yields CDR1 SGHRS and CDR2 YFSETQ. This CDR3 is 14 amino acids long. Unmatched junction bases numbered 1, after V lost 2 bases and J lost 0 bases. The CDR3 sequence: CASSFGLDQETQYF. The CDR3 bases are TGCGCCAGCAGCTTCGGACTAGACCAAGAGACCCAGTACTTC.

The CDR3 sequence: CASSMSQPNQPQHF. CDR3 nucleotide sequence: TGTGCCAGTAGTATGTCACAGCCCAATCAGCCCCAGCATTTT. The chain is built from TRBV19 and TRBJ1-5; D not resolved. The ends were cut back, 3 bases at V and 3 bases at J, with 9 bases in the middle. The germline CDR1 and CDR2 sequences are LNHDA and SQIVND (reference sequence). The CDR3 length is 14 residues.

The rearrangement joins TRBV28 to TRBJ1-5; D is unclear. The CDR3 has 14 amino acids. Germline CDR1 is MDHEN and CDR2 is SYDVKM. V was cut by 5 bases and J by 8 bases, with 16 bases left in between. CDR3: CASSPPGGREPQHF. CDR3 bases: TGTGCCAGCAGTCCCCCGGGCGGGAGGGAGCCCCAGCATTTT. Full variable domain (remainder filled in from reference TRBV28 and TRBJ1-5): DVKVTQSSRYLVKRTGEKVFLECVQDMDHENMFWYRQDPGLGLRLIYFSYDVKMKEKGDIPEGYSVSREKKERFSLILESASTNQTSMYLCASSPPGGREPQHFGDGTRLSIL.

The rearrangement links TRBV29-1 to TRBJ1-2; D possibly corresponds to TRBD1 (5 bases). The V gene lost 6 bases and the J gene lost 5 bases, with 16 bases spanning the gap. From germline, CDR1 is SQVTM and CDR2 ANQGSEA. The CDR3 runs 13 residues. The CDR3 region is CSVGGALGYGYTF. CDR3 sequence (DNA): TGCAGCGTGGGAGGGGCTCTAGGGTATGGCTACACCTTC.

The chain employs TRBV19 and TRBJ1-2; D possibly corresponds to TRBD1 (6 bases). CDR1 is LNHDA and CDR2 is SQIVND in the germline V gene (reference sequence). This CDR3 has 14 amino acids. Deletions cut 4 bases from V and 4 bases from J, with 13 bases between. The CDR3 bases are TGTGCCAGTAGTAGCCGACAGGAGTCCTATGGCTACACCTTC. It yields the protein CASSSRQESYGYTF.

The chain couples TRBV6-1 to TRBJ1-1, with 9 bases fitting TRBD1. There are 15 residues in the CDR3. The germline V gene encodes CDR1 MNHNS and CDR2 SASEGT. Trimming at V came to 4 bases and at J to 3 bases, leaving 6 bases not matched to a gene. The CDR3 sequence: CASSGDRVGDTEAFF. The CDR3 region has the DNA TGTGCCAGCAGTGGGGACAGGGTTGGGGACACTGAAGCTTTCTTT.

J is TRBJ1-3 and V is TRBV2; TRBD1 might be the D (6 bases). Trimming took 3 bases from V and 0 from J, leaving 9 bases between them. There are 15 residues in the CDR3. CDR1 is SNHLY, CDR2 FYNNEI, per germline. This CDR3 reads CASSDDRSSGNTIYF. The CDR3 nucleotides read TGTGCCAGCAGTGATGACAGGAGCTCTGGAAACACCATATATTTT. Looking up the rest from reference TRBV2 and TRBJ1-3 gives the full variable domain: EPEVTQTPSHQVTQMGQEVILRCVPISNHLYFYWYRQILGQKVEFLVSFYNNEISEKSEIFDDQFSVERPDGSNFTLKIRSTKLEDSAMYFCASSDDRSSGNTIYFGEGSWLTVV.

This chain uses TRBV5-4 with TRBJ2-6, with a weak D call TRBD2 (5 bases). The V gene lost 4 bases and the J gene lost 2 bases, with 10 bases spanning the gap. This CDR3 region has 15 residues. From germline, CDR1 is SGHNT and CDR2 YYREEE (reference sequence). For the CDR3, the DNA is TGTGCCAGCAGCCCCACTAGTCCTGGGGCCAACGTCCTGACTTTC. It yields the protein CASSPTSPGANVLTF.

V and J are TRBV5-6 and TRBJ1-1; unclear D gene. V lost 4 bases and J lost 7, with 17 bases in between. There are 14 residues in the CDR3. Germline V lookup: CDR1 SGHDT, CDR2 YYEEEE. DNA of the CDR3: TGTGCCAGCAGCCCCATCGGGTCCGAGGATGAAGCTTTCTTT. It specifies CASSPIGSEDEAFF.

The V call is TRBV5-1, the J call TRBJ2-4; D may be TRBD1 (5 bases). Looked up from germline, CDR1 is SGHRS and CDR2 is YFSETQ. The CDR3 is 15 residues long. With 3 bases removed from V and 5 bases from J, the gap between germline ends came to 15 bases. The CDR3 sequence: CASSYDRSGQNIQYF. The CDR3 bases are TGCGCCAGCAGCTATGATAGGTCAGGGCAAAACATTCAGTACTTC.